The source of this TCR beta chain is a study of cytomegalovirus exposure and HLA in healthy donors. Per the germline V gene, CDR1 is GTSNPN and CDR2 is SVGIG (reference sequence). Trimming took off 1 base at V and 4 bases at J, with 5 bases between the two ends. The CDR3 is 12 amino acids. Details on this clone: Its antigen is still unknown.

The PCR employed 60 Vbeta primers together with 13 Jbeta primers. Some clones are missing from TCRdb's copy, which holds only in-frame ones; the method was immunoSEQ multiplex PCR. Of over 55,000 clones in the sample, 80% to 90% are singletons; the top ten hold 12%. Notes on the study in general: A later analysis found most CMV-associated TCR beta chains apparently HLA-restricted. The presence/absence work took it that sequencing depth was about the same across donors.

V usage is TRBV30 and J usage is TRBJ1-5; no clear D. What was sequenced was PBMCs. The clonotype comes from a woman aged 25 to 45 in good health and CMV-seropositive. DNA for the CDR3: TGTGCCTGGAGTGCGGGAAATCAGCCCCAGCATTTT. Its translation: CAWSAGNQPQHF. Complete variable domain (other parts from reference TRBV30 and TRBJ1-5): SQTIHQWPATLVQPVGSPLSLECTVEGTSNPNLYWYRQAAGRGLQLLFYSVGIGQISSEVPQNLSASRPQDRQFILSSKKLLLSDSGFYLCAWSAGNQPQHFGDGTRLSIL.